Described below is a single T cell receptor (beta chain) sequence and its context. One end of the junction varies from germline; a read error may be responsible. The entry originates in a study of cytomegalovirus exposure and HLA in healthy donors. Study-wide background: Researchers found that roughly 81% of almost 400 genotyped donors fell within the Caucasian-associated ancestry cluster.

Germline assignment: CDR1 DFQATT and CDR2 SNEGSKA (reference sequence). This CDR3 has 10 residues. Researchers ran the PCR with 60 Vbeta and 13 Jbeta primers. TCRdb keeps only in-frame clones here, not all; method: immunoSEQ multiplex PCR. The table shows about 150,000 clones, with 75% to 90% occurring only once. The sample comprised PBMCs. The J gene is TRBJ1-2, the V gene TRBV20-1, with TRBD1 identical over 9 bases. This TCR was sampled from a woman in her 30s in good health and CMV-seronegative. The CDR3: CSARGDRENF. The CDR3, as DNA: TGCAGTGCTAGAGGGGACAGGGAAAACTTC.